This entry lists 32 T cell receptor beta chains sequenced from one sample in a study of a mutant IDH1 vaccine in newly diagnosed glioma. Time point meaning: week 47, end of study. The investigators gave 300 ug of mutant IDH1 20-mer peptide in each vaccine dose, together with topical imiquimod. Profiled with immunoSEQ multiplex PCR; TCRdb holds only in-frame clones, not every one. The top ten hold over 4.5% of the sample, which has 55,000 to 65,000 clones, roughly 76% seen once. Their recognized antigens are unknown. Sequenced here: PBMCs, sampled from a glioma patient whose treatment included an IDH1 peptide vaccine. The receptors here all came from a man in his forties or fifties with glioma.

The chain is built from TRBV5-4 and TRBJ2-5, with 7 nucleotides matching TRBD1. The CDR3 is made up of 14 amino acids. Germline assignment: CDR1 SGHNT and CDR2 YYREEE (reference sequence). Trimming at V came to 1 base and at J to 1 base, leaving 1 base not matched to a gene. The CDR3 coding sequence is TGTGCCAGCAGCTTGAAGGGGGCCCAAGAGACCCAGTACTTC. Translating it yields CASSLKGAQETQYF.

In DNA, the CDR3 is TGTGCCAGCAGCGAAACAGGGGGCGAATTTGGCTACACCTTC. Its translation is CASSETGGEFGYTF. This chain links TRBV9 with TRBJ1-2; 9 bases match TRBD1. V gave up 3 bases and J gave up 7 bases; unmatched junction bases: 7. Germline V gene sequence: CDR1 SGDLS, CDR2 YYNGEE. This CDR3 region has 14 residues.

The rearrangement joins TRBV5-1 to TRBJ2-1, with TRBD2 matching 10 bases. Germline trimming cut 1 base from V and 6 bases from J; bases unmatched to any gene: 4. Germline V lookup: CDR1 SGHRS, CDR2 YFSETQ. This CDR3 comprises 15 residues. The CDR3 protein is CASSLTSGALNEQFF. CDR3 bases: TGCGCCAGCAGCTTGACTAGCGGGGCGCTCAATGAGCAGTTCTTC.

This clone has just a few counts. This chain links TRBV20-1 with TRBJ2-5; D ambiguous. This CDR3 contains 11 residues. CDR1 is DFQATT and CDR2 is SNEGSKA in the germline V gene (reference sequence). V was shortened by 3 bases and J by 5 bases, with 7 bases between the two germline ends. The CDR3 is CSARIWETQYF. DNA for the CDR3: TGCAGTGCTAGGATTTGGGAGACCCAGTACTTC.

V and J are TRBV5-6 and TRBJ2-1; 9 bases map to TRBD2. The germline V gene encodes CDR1 SGHDT and CDR2 YYEEEE. The V gene end was trimmed by 3 bases and the J gene end by 8 bases; junction bases not matched to a gene: 6. This CDR3 spans 14 amino acids. The CDR3 DNA reads TGTGCCAGCAGCTCCCTTAGCGGGGGAGATGAGCAGTTCTTC. Amino acids: CASSSLSGGDEQFF.

The chain joins TRBV6-5 to TRBJ1-1; D is ambiguous. Germline loops: CDR1 MNHEY, CDR2 SVGAGI. The V end was cut by 0 bases, the J end by 1 base, with 6 bases between. The CDR3 has 14 residues. CDR3 coding DNA: TGTGCCAGCAGTTACTCTCCGGCGAACACTGAAGCTTTCTTT. This translates into CASSYSPANTEAFF.

V is TRBV7-9 and J is TRBJ2-3, with 9 bases lining up with TRBD2. This CDR3 spans 16 amino acids. CDR1 and CDR2 from the germline V gene are SEHNR and FQNEAQ (reference sequence). With 5 bases clipped from V and 2 bases from J, the junction kept 8 bases outside the gene matches. CDR3 residues: CASSLKERGDTDTQYF. CDR3 sequence (DNA): TGTGCCAGCAGCCTGAAGGAGCGGGGGGACACAGATACGCAGTATTTT.

The chain employs TRBV7-8 and TRBJ2-3; 11 nucleotides align to TRBD2. The CDR3 runs to 18 residues. J lost 1 base, V lost 5 bases, and 11 bases had no gene match. Per germline, CDR1 SGHVS and CDR2 FQNEAQ. The CDR3 sequence: CASSPTSGGVGGTDTQYF. CDR3 DNA: TGTGCCAGCAGCCCTACTAGCGGGGGCGTCGGGGGCACAGATACGCAGTATTTT.

This clone was found once. This chain connects TRBV19 to TRBJ1-1; tentative D call: TRBD1 (6 bases). This CDR3 is 13 amino acids long. V was trimmed by 3 bases and J by 7 bases, leaving 12 bases between them. Per the germline V gene, CDR1 is LNHDA and CDR2 is SQIVND (reference sequence). CDR3 in DNA: TGTGCCAGTAGTATGGGGGGCAGGAGTGAAGCTTTCTTT. It encodes CASSMGGRSEAFF.

In regard to this clone: Relative to the germline gene, one junction end is altered; a read error may explain this. V and J are TRBV7-7 and TRBJ2-5; D perhaps matches TRBD2 (6 bases). The V gene's germline CDR1 is SSHAT and CDR2 FNYEAQ (reference sequence). CDR3 length equals 15 residues. CDR3 in amino acids: CASSRDGRGQETQYF. The CDR3, as DNA: TGTGCTAGCAGCCGCGACGGCCGGGGGCAAGAGACCCAGTACTTC.

The chain is built from TRBV4-1 and TRBJ1-1, with 7 bases lining up with TRBD1. With 0 bases clipped from V and 5 bases from J, the junction kept 6 bases outside the gene matches. The CDR3 contains 15 residues. Germline-derived CDR1 and CDR2 are MGHRA and YSYEKL. CDR3 amino acids: CASSQEDRWRTEAFF. CDR3 DNA sequence: TGCGCCAGCAGCCAAGAGGACAGGTGGAGGACTGAAGCTTTCTTT.

This chain uses TRBV5-6 with TRBJ2-3; no clear D. The germline CDR1 and CDR2 sequences are SGHDT and YYEEEE. The CDR3 loop spans 14 amino acids. V was cut by 0 bases and J by 2 bases, with 7 bases left in between. Here the CDR3 reads CASSLDGSTDTQYF. For the CDR3, the DNA is TGTGCCAGCAGCTTGGACGGTTCCACAGATACGCAGTATTTT.

The CDR3 region has the DNA TGTGCCAGCAGCTTGGGGGTAATGGAAAAACTGTTTTTT. Protein: CASSLGVMEKLFF. The V gene is TRBV5-4, the J gene TRBJ1-4; D uncertain. The V gene lost 0 bases and the J gene lost 8 bases, with 8 bases spanning the gap. The CDR3 extends over 13 amino acids. CDR1 is SGHNT, CDR2 YYREEE, per germline (reference sequence).

CDR3 residues: CASSLSPQETQYF. The DNA for the CDR3 is TGTGCCAGCAGTTTGAGTCCTCAAGAGACCCAGTACTTC. This chain joins TRBV5-5 and TRBJ2-5; D is unresolved. Trimming took 5 bases from V and 2 from J, leaving 10 bases between them. The CDR3 runs to 13 residues. Per the germline V gene, CDR1 is SGHKS and CDR2 is YYEKEE (reference sequence). The full variable domain, in which reference TRBV5-5 and TRBJ2-5 provide the parts outside the CDR3, is DAGVTQSPTHLIKTRGQQVTLRCSPISGHKSVSWYQQVLGQGPQFIFQYYEKEERGRGNFPDRFSARQFPNYSSELNVNALLLGDSALYLCASSLSPQETQYFGPGTRLLVL.

A word on this clone: One end of the junction is discordant with germline, which a read error may explain. The chain couples TRBV7-7 to TRBJ2-7, with 10 positions matching TRBD1. This CDR3 region has 15 residues. Germline V gene sequence: CDR1 SSHAT, CDR2 FNYEAQ (reference sequence). CDR3 sequence (DNA): TGTGCTAGCAGCCGGTTACCGGGACAGGGGTACGAGCAGTACTTC. This codes for CASSRLPGQGYEQYF.

This chain links TRBV4-3 with TRBJ1-1; 8 positions match TRBD1. The CDR3 loop spans 13 amino acids. In germline, CDR1 is LGHNA, CDR2 YSLEER. The V and J ends lost 5 bases and 4 bases, in that order; junction bases with no gene match: 3. DNA of the CDR3: TGCGCCAGCAGCACAGGGGGACCCACTGAAGCTTTCTTT. Its protein is CASSTGGPTEAFF.

This chain uses TRBV7-2 with TRBJ1-3, with D unresolved. Between the trimmed V and J ends, which lost 4 bases and 0 bases, there was a span of 16 bases. Germline CDR1 and CDR2: SGHTA and FQGNSA. The CDR3 consists of 17 residues. The CDR3 reads CASSSFSGLSSGNTIYF. As DNA, the CDR3 is TGTGCCAGCAGCTCATTCTCGGGGTTGAGCTCTGGAAACACCATATATTTT.

The V call is TRBV7-9, the J call TRBJ2-1; the match to TRBD2 covers 13 bases. The CDR3 has 15 residues. The germline V gene encodes CDR1 SEHNR and CDR2 FQNEAQ (reference sequence). V shed 5 bases and J 8 bases; nucleotides not matched to a gene: 6. The CDR3 nucleotides read TGTGCCAGCAGCACCGGGACTAGCGGGGTCGATGAGCAGTTCTTC. Translating gives CASSTGTSGVDEQFF.

This clone has a count of ten or more. The rearrangement joins TRBV27 to TRBJ2-5; TRBD2 is a possible D gene (5 bases). The CDR3 has 15 amino acids. V was cut by 5 bases and J by 5 bases, with 18 bases left in between. Germline CDR1 is MNHEY and CDR2 is SMNVEV (reference sequence). The CDR3 region has the DNA TGTGCCAGCAGTCCCCGTTTAGGGAGTTTGGAGACCCAGTACTTC. Amino acid sequence: CASSPRLGSLETQYF.

The CDR3 here is CASSLGDTGELFF. The CDR3 DNA is TGTGCCAGCAGCTTAGGGGACACCGGGGAGCTGTTTTTT. The rearrangement links TRBV7-9 to TRBJ2-2, with D unresolved. CDR3 size: 13 residues. V was trimmed by 1 base and J by 3 bases, leaving 3 bases between them. Germline V CDR1 and CDR2: SEHNR, FQNEAQ (reference sequence).

The chain uses TRBV7-2 and TRBJ2-5, with 7 bases fitting TRBD2. V lost 4 bases, J lost 5 bases, and 10 bases stayed unmatched. Germline V gene data show CDR1 as SGHTA and CDR2 as FQGNSA. This CDR3 spans 15 amino acids. CDR3 sequence reads: CASSSYVGGTETQYF. CDR3 sequence (DNA): TGTGCCAGCAGCTCCTACGTGGGGGGGACGGAGACCCAGTACTTC. Full variable domain (missing parts from reference TRBV7-2 and TRBJ2-5): GAGVSQSPSNKVTEKGKDVELRCDPISGHTALYWYRQSLGQGLEFLIYFQGNSAPDKSGLPSDRFSAERTGGSVSTLTIQRTQQEDSAVYLCASSSYVGGTETQYFGPGTRLLVL.

The J gene is TRBJ2-3, the V gene TRBV5-8; 7 nucleotides align to TRBD1. The CDR3 totals 17 residues. CDR1 is SGHTS, CDR2 YDEGEE, per germline. The trim removed 6 bases at V and 1 base at J, leaving 14 bases unmatched. The CDR3 loop reads CASIHYLGQGGTDTQYF. The CDR3 nucleotides are TGTGCCAGCATCCACTATCTGGGGCAGGGGGGCACAGATACGCAGTATTTT.

The chain has TRBV7-8 and TRBJ1-2; D is unclear. Per the germline V gene, CDR1 is SGHVS and CDR2 is FQNEAQ. Trimming took 1 base from V and 5 from J, leaving 11 bases between them. The CDR3 runs to 14 residues. This CDR3 reads CASSLGTDFYGYTF. The CDR3 nucleotides are TGTGCCAGCAGCTTAGGGACTGATTTTTATGGCTACACCTTC. The entire variable domain, with the rest obtained from reference TRBV7-8 and TRBJ1-2, is as follows: GAGVSQSPRYKVAKRGQDVALRCDPISGHVSLFWYQQALGQGPEFLTYFQNEAQLDKSGLPSDRFFAERPEGSVSTLKIQRTQQEDSAVYLCASSLGTDFYGYTFGSGTRLTVV.

The V call is TRBV5-1, the J call TRBJ1-1, with 12 bases aligning to TRBD1. This CDR3 contains 16 residues. Germline CDR1 SGHRS, CDR2 YFSETQ. V lost 4 bases to trimming and J lost 6 bases; unmatched junction nucleotides: 10. CDR3 DNA: TGCGCCAGCAGCCACCCGGGACAGGGGGCACCGGCTGAAGCTTTCTTT. This gives the protein CASSHPGQGAPAEAFF.

This clone was recorded a few times. V gene TRBV7-6 combines with J gene TRBJ2-1; possible D gene TRBD2, 6 bases. The CDR3 covers 15 residues. Deletions cut 5 bases from V and 4 bases from J, with 15 bases between. Germline CDR1 is SGHVS and CDR2 is FNYEAQ. The CDR3 spells CASSPSSGPYNEQFF. The CDR3 bases are TGTGCCAGCAGCCCCTCCAGCGGGCCTTACAATGAGCAGTTCTTC.

In DNA form, the CDR3 reads TGCGCCAGCAGCCGGGACAGGGACTTCGGCGAGCAGTACTTC. Translation gives CASSRDRDFGEQYF. The chain combines TRBV5-1 with TRBJ2-7; 9 nucleotides agree with TRBD1. Trimming cost V 4 bases and J 6 bases; bases outside gene matches: 8. CDR1 and CDR2 from the germline V gene are SGHRS and YFSETQ. The CDR3 extends over 14 amino acids.

V gene TRBV10-1 combines with J gene TRBJ2-6; the D call may be TRBD1 or TRBD2 (5 bases each). The CDR3 covers 15 residues. Between the trimmed V and J ends, which lost 4 bases and 0 bases, there was a span of 7 bases. Germline V gives CDR1 WNHNN, CDR2 SYGVQD (reference sequence). The CDR3 reads CASSAGASGANVLTF. CDR3 coding DNA: TGCGCCAGCAGTGCCGGGGCCTCTGGGGCCAACGTCCTGACTTTC.

The CDR3 DNA is TGCGCCAGCAGCTTGGGTTCTAATGAACCCCTCCACTTT. Translation: CASSLGSNEPLHF. The chain has TRBV5-1 and TRBJ1-6; D call uncertain. V lost 0 bases, J lost 12 bases, and 10 bases lay in between. Per germline, CDR1 SGHRS and CDR2 YFSETQ. This CDR3 contains 13 residues.

The rearrangement links TRBV10-1 to TRBJ2-2; no firm D call. V was cut by 5 bases and J by 1 base, with 2 bases left in between. CDR1 is WNHNN and CDR2 is SYGVQD in the germline V gene (reference sequence). This CDR3 has 12 amino acids. CDR3 amino acids: CASSLNTGELFF. CDR3 nucleotide sequence: TGCGCCAGCAGTCTGAACACCGGGGAGCTGTTTTTT.

V is TRBV19 and J is TRBJ1-1; no reliable D call. V lost 0 bases to trimming and J lost 1 base, with 6 bases between them. The CDR3 consists of 14 residues. Germline V gene data show CDR1 as LNHDA and CDR2 as SQIVND (reference sequence). CDR3 DNA: TGTGCCAGTAGTATAGATCCAGAGAACACTGAAGCTTTCTTT. It yields the protein CASSIDPENTEAFF.

Turning to this clone: This probably arose from a read error, given a far larger clone one base away. This chain connects TRBV11-2 to TRBJ2-7; D not resolved. This CDR3 spans 11 amino acids. V dropped 5 bases and J dropped 3 bases, with 5 bases sitting between them. Germline-derived CDR1 and CDR2 are SGHAT and FQNNGV. This chain's CDR3 is CASSPNYEQYF. In nucleotides, the CDR3 is TGTGCCAGCAGCCCGAACTACGAGCAGTACTTC.

The chain links TRBV7-9 to TRBJ1-1; 7 bases align to TRBD1. V trimming: 7 bases; J trimming: 5 bases; junction bases outside the gene matches: 10. The CDR3 loop spans 14 amino acids. Germline V CDR1 and CDR2: SEHNR, FQNEAQ (reference sequence). CDR3 coding DNA: TGTGCCAGCACCCCTGACAGGGAGGGGACTGAAGCTTTCTTT. Translated, it gives CASTPDREGTEAFF.